The 9 T cell receptor beta chains below all came from one sample that was sequenced in a study of blood T cells in healthy people across ages. With a J-beta primer mix and a sample-barcoded 5' primer, a second PCR ran about 7 to 12 cycles. MiXCR, applied by TCRdb to the 5' RACE reads, yields one record per CDR3 protein. The sample holds over 1,500,000 distinct CDR3 sequences; approximately 50% are singletons and the top ten take approximately 2.1%. Sequencing input: blood. These TCRs come from a middle-aged woman in good health.

At least ten counts were recorded for this clonotype. The chain joins TRBV28 to TRBJ2-1, with a possible D match to TRBD2 (5 bases). With 6 bases removed from V and 9 bases from J, the gap between germline ends came to 21 bases. The CDR3 is 15 amino acids. Germline-derived CDR1 and CDR2 are MDHEN and SYDVKM. The CDR3: CASRPYTTSRSEQFF. The CDR3 nucleotides read TGTGCCAGCAGACCTTACACCACTAGTAGGAGTGAGCAGTTCTTC.

This clonotype was observed a single time. This chain links TRBV27 with TRBJ2-3, with 11 bases identical to TRBD2. In germline, CDR1 is MNHEY, CDR2 SMNVEV (reference sequence). The CDR3 contains 15 residues. With 7 bases clipped from V and 1 base from J, the junction kept 4 bases outside the gene matches. The DNA of the CDR3 is TGTGCCAGCAATTTGACTAGCGGGGGCACAGATACGCAGTATTTT. This sequence encodes CASNLTSGGTDTQYF.

The V call is TRBV27, the J call TRBJ1-6; unclear D gene. Germline V gene sequence: CDR1 MNHEY, CDR2 SMNVEV (reference sequence). This CDR3 is built from 17 residues. Trimming shortened V by 3 bases and J by 0 bases, and 12 bases separated the two germline ends. The CDR3 region has the DNA TGTGCCAGCAGTTTCCTCCCGGGTAGCTCCTATAATTCACCCCTCCACTTT. Encoded protein: CASSFLPGSSYNSPLHF.

This clonotype was seen a handful of times. The genes are TRBV5-1 and TRBJ1-1; possible D gene TRBD1, 5 bases. Germline V CDR1 and CDR2: SGHRS, YFSETQ. V lost 1 base, J lost 4 bases, and 14 bases lay in between. The CDR3 length is 15 residues. Here the CDR3 reads CASSLWQGVGTEAFF. For the CDR3, the DNA is TGCGCCAGCAGCTTGTGGCAGGGTGTAGGCACTGAAGCTTTCTTT.

The chain employs TRBV20-1 and TRBJ2-7; D remains unclear. The V gene lost 2 bases and the J gene lost 7 bases, with 12 bases spanning the gap. The length of the CDR3 is 12 residues. The V gene's germline CDR1 is DFQATT and CDR2 SNEGSKA (reference sequence). The CDR3 protein is CSARPLYNEQYF. The CDR3 DNA follows: TGCAGTGCTAGACCCCTTTACAATGAGCAGTACTTC.

The rearrangement links TRBV6-6 to TRBJ2-3; 10 nucleotides align to TRBD1. Per germline, CDR1 MNHNY and CDR2 SVGAGI (reference sequence). The CDR3 is 15 residues long. Germline trimming cut 5 bases from V and 3 bases from J; bases unmatched to any gene: 5. In DNA, the CDR3 is TGTGCCAGCAGTGCGGGACAGGGGTTAACAGATACGCAGTATTTT. Amino acid sequence: CASSAGQGLTDTQYF.

This clonotype was seen at least ten times. This chain links TRBV5-1 with TRBJ2-3; D perhaps matches TRBD1 (5 bases). Deletions cut 5 bases from V and 3 bases from J, with 13 bases between. Germline V gene lookup returns CDR1 SGHRS and CDR2 YFSETQ. CDR3 length: 14 amino acids. CDR3 DNA: TGCGCCAGCAGTTCGTCAGGGCCAACAGATACGCAGTATTTT. Protein product: CASSSSGPTDTQYF. Full variable domain (outside the CDR3, taken from reference TRBV5-1 and TRBJ2-3): KAGVTQTPRYLIKTRGQQVTLSCSPISGHRSVSWYQQTPGQGLQFLFEYFSETQRNKGNFPGRFSGRQFSNSRSEMNVSTLELGDSALYLCASSSSGPTDTQYFGPGTRLTVL.

The chain is built from TRBV7-3 and TRBJ2-4; a possible D gene is TRBD2 (7 bases). CDR1 is SGHTA, CDR2 FQGTGA, per germline. This CDR3 is built from 16 residues. Trimming cost V 3 bases and J 6 bases, with 18 bases left between them. The CDR3 sequence is CASSLGGTGAGNIQYF. The CDR3 DNA is TGTGCCAGCAGCTTGGGAGGGACGGGGGCGGGAAACATTCAGTACTTC.

In this sample, this clonotype turned up a few times. The chain is built from TRBV6-5 and TRBJ2-6; the D gene could be TRBD1 or TRBD2 (5 bases each). Germline V lookup: CDR1 MNHEY, CDR2 SVGAGI. Trimming cost V 5 bases and J 0 bases, with 23 bases left between them. The CDR3 has 20 residues. The CDR3 sequence: CASSHAGRGPEFSGANVLTF. DNA of the CDR3: TGTGCCAGCAGTCACGCCGGAAGGGGACCGGAGTTCTCTGGGGCCAACGTCCTGACTTTC.